Included here is one T cell receptor beta chain sequence, with context. Its cognate antigen has yet to be identified. Per-base qualities were not stored, and no clone one base away is much larger. V and J lose 0 bases and 1 base, and a span of 18 bases separates them. CDR1 and CDR2 are drawn from the germline V gene (reference sequence): GTSNPN, SVGIG. There are 17 amino acids in the CDR3, from cysteine to phenylalanine inclusive. The only DNA kept is the CDR3, 51 bases in frame from the first base. Sequencing used an Illumina NovaSeq 6000. TCRalpha and TCRbeta cDNA libraries were built by 5'RACE with constant-segment primers, adding sample barcodes and unique molecular identifiers. Trizol reagent was used to extract RNA from every sample. Library amplification was performed in two PCR steps, and a second sample barcode and Illumina TruSeq adapters were introduced in the second step. Sequencing of libraries was performed on an Illumina NovaSeq with 2 x 150 bp paired-end reads. Regarding the original processing steps: The reads were demultiplexed and collapsed into UMI-guided consensus sequences using migec v1.2.7. Using mixcr v2.1.11, UMI consensuses were aligned to TRA and TRB V and J templates and then assembled into clonotypes. A clonotype was counted as expanded or contracted only if both edgeR and NoisET called the change significant, with noise models trained on biological replicates. For edgeR calls, the thresholds were a false discovery rate-adjusted p below 0.01 and a log2 fold-change of 1. As an exploratory analysis of dynamics, max-normalized trajectories of the 1000 most abundant clonotypes were examined by PCA with hierarchical clustering. The CD4 or CD8 phenotype of responding clones was assigned using the separately sequenced CD4+ and CD8+ repertoires. TCRdb cleaned the public reads at Q25 with fastp, built clones with MiXCR and kept in-frame beta chains. Rows are unified per CDR3 protein, each entry keeping the most common DNA and genes. These V and J calls originate from TCRdb's pipeline instead of the authors' own analysis. The sample contains around 530,000 distinct CDR3 sequences, less than 25% of them found a single time. The leading ten clones occupy around 8.4% of the sample.

Ficoll-Paque density gradient centrifugation was used to isolate PBMCs. The sample originates from a study of T-cell memory formation after mild COVID-19 (dated by TCRdb to about 2021). General notes on the study: Most TCR sequence clusters were specific to one of the two donors. In two donors, T-cell clones that expanded and contracted after mild COVID-19 were tracked by sequencing TCRalpha and TCRbeta repertoires over time. The cohort was made up of two young adult volunteers, one female and one male, who were previously healthy. Results and caveats for the whole study, not just this receptor: The second-wave clones that peaked on day 37 were not confirmed to be SARS-CoV-2 specific. The study covered only a couple of mild cases, and larger cohorts including severe cases with pre-infection samples were considered necessary. Contracting CD4+ clones were found mainly in CM and EM memory subsets, while CD8+ clones were enriched in EMRA. The detection of some responding clones in pre-infection memory suggests that pre-existing cross-reactive memory T cells joined the SARS-CoV-2 response. Clones that contracted from day 15 to 85 showed balanced CD4/CD8 phenotypes, whereas a second wave of clones that expanded from day 15 to 37 leaned towards CD4+.

The rearrangement combines TRBV30 with TRBJ1-1, with no confidently assigned D gene. Sequenced sample: PBMCs or a T cell subset sorted from them (not recorded which). The receptor was derived from an adult woman who had mild COVID-19 (a few samples of this study predate the infection). The sample titles of this study are shuffled in the database, so cell type and time point are left out; the donor was told from shared clones. The CDR3 region has the sequence CAWSVWKTNKPNTEAFF. The DNA sequence reads TGTGCCTGGAGTGTTTGGAAGACTAATAAACCGAACACTGAAGCTTTCTTT.